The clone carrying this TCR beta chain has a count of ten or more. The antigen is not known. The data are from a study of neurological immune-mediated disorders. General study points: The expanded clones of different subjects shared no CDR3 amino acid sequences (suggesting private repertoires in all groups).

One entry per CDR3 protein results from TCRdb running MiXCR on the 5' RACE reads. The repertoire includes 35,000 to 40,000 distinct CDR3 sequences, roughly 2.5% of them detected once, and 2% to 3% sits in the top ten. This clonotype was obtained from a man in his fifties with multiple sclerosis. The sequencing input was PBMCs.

CDR3 protein: CASSSGPGRNIQYF. The CDR3 nucleotides read TGTGCCAGCAGCTCGGGACCCGGGAGGAACATTCAGTACTTC. J is TRBJ2-4 and V is TRBV7-2; 7 bases are shared with TRBD2. Germline V gene lookup returns CDR1 SGHTA and CDR2 FQGNSA. This CDR3 has 14 amino acids. V was clipped by 4 bases and J by 7 bases; unmatched bases: 7.